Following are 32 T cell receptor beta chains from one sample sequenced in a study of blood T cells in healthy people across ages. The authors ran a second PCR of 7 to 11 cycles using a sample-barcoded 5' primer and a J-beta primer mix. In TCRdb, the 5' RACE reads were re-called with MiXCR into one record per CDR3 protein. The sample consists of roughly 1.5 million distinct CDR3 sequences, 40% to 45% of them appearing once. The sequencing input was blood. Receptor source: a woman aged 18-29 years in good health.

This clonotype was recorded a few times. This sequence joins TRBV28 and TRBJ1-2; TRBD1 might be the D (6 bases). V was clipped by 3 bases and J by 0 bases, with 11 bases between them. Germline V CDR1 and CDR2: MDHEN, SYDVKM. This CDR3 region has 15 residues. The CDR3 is CASSFRGRANYGYTF. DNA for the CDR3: TGTGCCAGCAGTTTTAGGGGGAGAGCTAACTATGGCTACACCTTC.

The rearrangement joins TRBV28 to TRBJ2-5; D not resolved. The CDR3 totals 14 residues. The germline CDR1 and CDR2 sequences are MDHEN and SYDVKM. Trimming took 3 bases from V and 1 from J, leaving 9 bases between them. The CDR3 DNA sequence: TGTGCCAGCAGTTTGGAGTTCTTCCAAGAGACCCAGTACTTC. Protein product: CASSLEFFQETQYF.

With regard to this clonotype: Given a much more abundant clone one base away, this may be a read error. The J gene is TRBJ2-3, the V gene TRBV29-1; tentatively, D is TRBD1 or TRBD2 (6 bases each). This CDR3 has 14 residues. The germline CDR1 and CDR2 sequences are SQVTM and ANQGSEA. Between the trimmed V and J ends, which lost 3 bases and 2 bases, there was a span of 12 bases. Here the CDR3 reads CSVEGGPNTDTQYF. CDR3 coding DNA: TGCAGCGTTGAGGGGGGCCCAAACACAGATACGCAGTATTTT.

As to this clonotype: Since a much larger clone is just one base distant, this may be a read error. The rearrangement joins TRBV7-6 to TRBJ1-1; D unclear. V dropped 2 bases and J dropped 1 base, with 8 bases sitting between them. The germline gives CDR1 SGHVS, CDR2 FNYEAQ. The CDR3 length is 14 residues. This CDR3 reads CASSLQEANTEAFF. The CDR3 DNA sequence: TGTGCCAGCAGCTTACAGGAGGCGAACACTGAAGCTTTCTTT.

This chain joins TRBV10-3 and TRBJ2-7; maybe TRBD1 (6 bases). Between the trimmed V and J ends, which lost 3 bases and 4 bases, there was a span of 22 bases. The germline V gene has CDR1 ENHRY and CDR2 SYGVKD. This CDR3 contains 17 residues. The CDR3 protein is CAISETLRTVDPYEQYF. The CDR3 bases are TGTGCCATCAGTGAAACCTTAAGGACAGTAGACCCTTACGAGCAGTACTTC.

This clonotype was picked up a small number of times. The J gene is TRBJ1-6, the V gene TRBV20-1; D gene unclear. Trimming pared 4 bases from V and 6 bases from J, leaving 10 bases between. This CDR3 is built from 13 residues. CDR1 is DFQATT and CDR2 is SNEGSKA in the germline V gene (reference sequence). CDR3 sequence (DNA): TGCAGTGCTAAAGAATGGGTTAATTCACCCCTCCACTTT. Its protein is CSAKEWVNSPLHF.

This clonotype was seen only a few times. The CDR3 spells CATSERLAGADTQYF. The CDR3, as DNA: TGTGCCACCAGTGAGAGACTAGCGGGCGCAGATACGCAGTATTTT. The chain uses TRBV24-1 and TRBJ2-3; 10 nucleotides match TRBD2. The CDR3 spans 15 residues. Trimming at V came to 4 bases and at J to 4 bases, leaving 4 bases not matched to a gene. Germline V gene data show CDR1 as KGHDR and CDR2 as SFDVKD.

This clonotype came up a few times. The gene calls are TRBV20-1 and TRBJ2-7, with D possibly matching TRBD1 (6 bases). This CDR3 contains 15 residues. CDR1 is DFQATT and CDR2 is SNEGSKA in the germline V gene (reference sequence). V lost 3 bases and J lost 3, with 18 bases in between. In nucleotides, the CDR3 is TGCAGTGCTAGCCAATCACCGGGACAACTCTACGAGCAGTACTTC. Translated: CSASQSPGQLYEQYF.

The CDR3 sequence is CASSQSLLAGSYEQYF. For the CDR3, the DNA is TGTGCCAGCAGCCAATCATTACTAGCGGGTTCCTACGAGCAGTACTTC. This rearrangement joins TRBV7-9 to TRBJ2-7, with 9 nucleotides matching TRBD2. J gave up 1 base and V 5 bases, and 9 bases lay outside the gene matches. CDR1 and CDR2 from the germline V gene are SEHNR and FQNEAQ (reference sequence). This CDR3 is 16 amino acids long.

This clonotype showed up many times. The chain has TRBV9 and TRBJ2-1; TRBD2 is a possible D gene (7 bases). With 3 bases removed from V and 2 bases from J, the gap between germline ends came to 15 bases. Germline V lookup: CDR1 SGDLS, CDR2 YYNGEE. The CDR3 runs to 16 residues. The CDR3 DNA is TGTGCCAGCAGCGGGGGGGGGGCCCTCCCCTACAATGAGCAGTTCTTC. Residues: CASSGGGALPYNEQFF.

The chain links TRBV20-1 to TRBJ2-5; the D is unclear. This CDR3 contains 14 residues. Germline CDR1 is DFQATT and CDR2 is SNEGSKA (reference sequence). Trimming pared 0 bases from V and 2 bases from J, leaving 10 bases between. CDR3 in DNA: TGCAGTGCTAGAGATCGATCGGTACAAGAGACCCAGTACTTC. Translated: CSARDRSVQETQYF.

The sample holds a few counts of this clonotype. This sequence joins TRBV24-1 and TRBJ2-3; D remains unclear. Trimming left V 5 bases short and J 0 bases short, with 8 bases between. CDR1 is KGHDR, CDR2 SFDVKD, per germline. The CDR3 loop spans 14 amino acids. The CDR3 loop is CATSGALSTDTQYF. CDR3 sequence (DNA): TGTGCCACCAGTGGGGCGCTAAGCACAGATACGCAGTATTTT.

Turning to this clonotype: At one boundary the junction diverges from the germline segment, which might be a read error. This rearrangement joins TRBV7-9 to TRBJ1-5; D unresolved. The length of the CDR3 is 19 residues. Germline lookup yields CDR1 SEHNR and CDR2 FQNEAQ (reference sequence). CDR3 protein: CASSLGIPGFTGGDQPQHF. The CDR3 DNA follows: TGTGCCAGCAGTTTAGGGATCCCTGGATTTACGGGTGGTGATCAGCCCCAGCATTTT.

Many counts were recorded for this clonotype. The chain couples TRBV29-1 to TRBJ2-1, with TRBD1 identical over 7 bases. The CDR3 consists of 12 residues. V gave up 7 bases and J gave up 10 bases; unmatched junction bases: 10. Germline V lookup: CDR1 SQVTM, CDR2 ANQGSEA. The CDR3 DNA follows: TGCAGCGCTAGACAGGGAATAAGGGAGCAGTTCTTC. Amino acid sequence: CSARQGIREQFF.

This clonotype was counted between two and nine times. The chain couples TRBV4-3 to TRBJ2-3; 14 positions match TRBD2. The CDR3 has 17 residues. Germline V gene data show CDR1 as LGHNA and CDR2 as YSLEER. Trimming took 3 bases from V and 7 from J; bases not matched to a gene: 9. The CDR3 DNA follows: TGCGCCAGCAGCCACGCGACTAGCGGGAGGGCCATGAATACGCAGTATTTT. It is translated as CASSHATSGRAMNTQYF.

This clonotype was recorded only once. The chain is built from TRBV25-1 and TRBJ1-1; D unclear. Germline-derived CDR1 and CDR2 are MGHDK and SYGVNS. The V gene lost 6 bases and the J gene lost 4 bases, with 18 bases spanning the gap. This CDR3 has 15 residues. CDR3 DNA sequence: TGTGCCAGCAGCCACCCGGTATACGGAGTCACTGAAGCTTTCTTT. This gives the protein CASSHPVYGVTEAFF.

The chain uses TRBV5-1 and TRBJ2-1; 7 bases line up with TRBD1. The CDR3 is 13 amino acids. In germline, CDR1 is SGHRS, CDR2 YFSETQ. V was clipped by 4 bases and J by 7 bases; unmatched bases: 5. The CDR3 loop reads CASSVTGWNEQFF. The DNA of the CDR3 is TGCGCCAGCAGCGTGACAGGGTGGAATGAGCAGTTCTTC.

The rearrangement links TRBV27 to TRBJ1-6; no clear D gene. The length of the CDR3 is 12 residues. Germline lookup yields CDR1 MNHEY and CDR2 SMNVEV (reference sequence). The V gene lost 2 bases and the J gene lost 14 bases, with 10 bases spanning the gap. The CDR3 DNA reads TGTGCCAGCAGTTTACCGGGAGAGGCCCTCCACTTT. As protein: CASSLPGEALHF.

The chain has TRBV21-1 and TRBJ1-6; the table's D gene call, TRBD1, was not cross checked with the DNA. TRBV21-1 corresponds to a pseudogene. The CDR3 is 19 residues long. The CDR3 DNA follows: TGTGCCAGCAGCAAAGAGAGGGGAAACAGTGGACTTCGGGATTCACCCCTCCACTTT. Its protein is CASSKERGNSGLRDSPLHF.

The chain's CDR3 is CASSHGLAANTGELFF. CDR3 bases: TGTGCCAGCAGCCATGGACTAGCCGCGAACACCGGGGAGCTGTTTTTT. The V gene is TRBV7-8, the J gene TRBJ2-2; 8 bases match TRBD2. Germline CDR1 SGHVS, CDR2 FQNEAQ. This CDR3 is 16 amino acids long. Trimming took 5 bases from V and 0 from J; bases not matched to a gene: 5.

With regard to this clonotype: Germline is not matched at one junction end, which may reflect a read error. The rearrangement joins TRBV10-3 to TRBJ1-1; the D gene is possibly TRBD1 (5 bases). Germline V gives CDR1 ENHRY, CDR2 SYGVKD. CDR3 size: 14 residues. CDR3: CAVSEQGANTEAFF. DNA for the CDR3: TGTGCCGTCAGTGAGCAAGGGGCGAACACTGAAGCTTTCTTT.

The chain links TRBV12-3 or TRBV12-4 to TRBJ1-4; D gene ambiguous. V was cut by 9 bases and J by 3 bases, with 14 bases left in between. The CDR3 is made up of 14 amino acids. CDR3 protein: CASPNLGPNEKLFF. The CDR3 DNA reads TGTGCCAGTCCGAATCTCGGGCCTAATGAAAAACTGTTTTTT.

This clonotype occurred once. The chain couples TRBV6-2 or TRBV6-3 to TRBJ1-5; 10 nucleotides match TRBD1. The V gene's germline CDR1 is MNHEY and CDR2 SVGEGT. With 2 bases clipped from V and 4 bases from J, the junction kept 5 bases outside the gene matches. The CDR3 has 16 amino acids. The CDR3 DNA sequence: TGTGCCAGCAGTTACCGGGACAGGGGAAGGAATCAGCCCCAGCATTTT. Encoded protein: CASSYRDRGRNQPQHF.

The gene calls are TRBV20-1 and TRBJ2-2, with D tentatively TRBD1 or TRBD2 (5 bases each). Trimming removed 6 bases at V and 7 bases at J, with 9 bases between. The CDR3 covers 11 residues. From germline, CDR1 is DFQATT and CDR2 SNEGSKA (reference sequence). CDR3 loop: CSASGGGELFF. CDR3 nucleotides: TGCAGTGCCTCTGGGGGCGGGGAGCTGTTTTTT.

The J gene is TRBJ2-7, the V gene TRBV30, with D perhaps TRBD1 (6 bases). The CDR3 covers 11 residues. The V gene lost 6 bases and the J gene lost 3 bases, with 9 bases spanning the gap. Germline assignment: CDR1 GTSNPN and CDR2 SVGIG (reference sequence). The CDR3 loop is CACRQDYEQYF. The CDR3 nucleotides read TGTGCCTGCCGACAGGACTACGAGCAGTACTTC.

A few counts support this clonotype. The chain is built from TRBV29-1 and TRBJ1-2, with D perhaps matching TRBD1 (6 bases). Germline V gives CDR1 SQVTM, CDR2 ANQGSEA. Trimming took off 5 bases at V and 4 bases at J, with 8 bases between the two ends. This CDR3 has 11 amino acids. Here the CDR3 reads CSVWTVYGYTF. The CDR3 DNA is TGCAGCGTTTGGACAGTCTATGGCTACACCTTC.

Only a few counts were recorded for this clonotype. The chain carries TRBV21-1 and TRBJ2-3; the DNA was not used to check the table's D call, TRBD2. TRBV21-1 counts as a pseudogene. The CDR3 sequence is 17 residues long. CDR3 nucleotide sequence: TGTGCCAGCAGCAAAGTGCTCGGGAGGGCCAGCACAGATACGCAGTATTTT. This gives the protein CASSKVLGRASTDTQYF.

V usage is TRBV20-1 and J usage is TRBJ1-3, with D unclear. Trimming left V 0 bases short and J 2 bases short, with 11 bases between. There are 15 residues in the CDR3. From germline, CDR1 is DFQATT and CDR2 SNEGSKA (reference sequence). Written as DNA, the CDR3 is TGCAGTGCTAGAGATCCGGGGAGGACTGGAAACACCATATATTTT. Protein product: CSARDPGRTGNTIYF.

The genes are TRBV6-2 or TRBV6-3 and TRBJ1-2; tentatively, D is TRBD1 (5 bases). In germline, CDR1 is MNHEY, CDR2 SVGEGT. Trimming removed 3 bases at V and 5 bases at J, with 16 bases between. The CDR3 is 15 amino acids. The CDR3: CASSYHGTEEYGYTF. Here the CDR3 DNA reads TGTGCCAGCAGTTATCACGGGACGGAGGAATATGGCTACACCTTC.

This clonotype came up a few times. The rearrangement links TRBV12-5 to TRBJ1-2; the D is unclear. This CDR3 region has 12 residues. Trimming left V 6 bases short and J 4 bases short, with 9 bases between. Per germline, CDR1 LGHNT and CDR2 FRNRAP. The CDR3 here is CASGEPFYGYTF. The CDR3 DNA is TGTGCTAGTGGGGAGCCCTTCTATGGCTACACCTTC.

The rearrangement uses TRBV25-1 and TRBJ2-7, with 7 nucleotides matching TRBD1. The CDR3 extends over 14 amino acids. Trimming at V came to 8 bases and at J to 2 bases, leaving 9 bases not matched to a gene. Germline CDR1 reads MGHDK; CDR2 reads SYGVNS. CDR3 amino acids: CASVSGTAAYEQYF. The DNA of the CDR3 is TGTGCCAGCGTCTCCGGGACAGCAGCCTACGAGCAGTACTTC.

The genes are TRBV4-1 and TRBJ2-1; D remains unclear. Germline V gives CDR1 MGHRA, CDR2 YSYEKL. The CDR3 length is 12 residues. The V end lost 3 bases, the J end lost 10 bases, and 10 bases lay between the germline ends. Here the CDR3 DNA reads TGCGCCAGCAGCCACCAACTTGGGGAGCAGTTCTTC. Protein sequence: CASSHQLGEQFF.